The clone carrying this T cell receptor (beta chain) came up a few times. What it recognizes is unknown. CDR3 length: 14 amino acids. CDR1 is KGHSH, CDR2 LQKENI, per germline. Trimming left V 2 bases short and J 5 bases short, with 10 bases between. These data belong to a study of shared clonotypes between healthy human individuals. Findings of the study overall: The naive CD4 repertoires of a few donors were compared, and around 4.9% of clonotypes were shared. Sorted-subset sequencing, rarefaction showed, was incomplete despite large depth.

Generated by immunoSEQ multiplex PCR, the TCRdb table keeps only in-frame clones and is missing some. The sample shows 190,000 or so clones, 66% of them seen only once. The rearrangement links TRBV18 to TRBJ2-1; D unresolved. Sequencing was carried out using memory CD4+ T cells sorted from blood. This sample's subset: CD45RA-negative fraction. This receptor was obtained from a man in his thirties or forties in good health. The DNA for the CDR3 is TGTGCCAGCTCACCATTAAGCTTAGACAATGAGCAGTTCTTC. Its translation is CASSPLSLDNEQFF.